One sample yielded the 29 T cell receptor beta chains listed below, sequenced in a study of blood T cell repertoires in COVID-19. TCRdb's table, derived via immunoSEQ multiplex PCR, lists solely in-frame clones and lacks some. The table shows roughly 520,000 clones, with approximately 90% occurring only once. Sequencing was performed on PBMCs or T cells enriched from blood (not recorded which). The source of these receptors is a woman between 40 and 55 years old who had recovered from COVID-19.

This chain joins TRBV7-9 and TRBJ1-1; 7 bases match TRBD1. CDR3 length: 15 amino acids. Trimming removed 3 bases from V and 2 bases from J; junction bases left unmatched: 6. Germline-derived CDR1 and CDR2 are SEHNR and FQNEAQ (reference sequence). CDR3 sequence reads: CASSFGTEINTEAFF. DNA for the CDR3: TGTGCCAGCAGCTTCGGGACAGAGATTAACACTGAAGCTTTCTTT.

This clone was picked up a small number of times. This rearrangement joins TRBV10-1 to TRBJ2-1; 8 nucleotides align to TRBD2. The V gene's germline CDR1 is WNHNN and CDR2 SYGVQD (reference sequence). Unmatched junction bases numbered 6, after V lost 0 bases and J lost 5 bases. The length of the CDR3 is 16 residues. The CDR3 coding sequence is TGCGCCAGCAGTGAGTCAAGCGGGAGACCTAACAATGAGCAGTTCTTC. Translated: CASSESSGRPNNEQFF.

The rearrangement uses TRBV6-5 and TRBJ1-2; D perhaps matches TRBD1 (6 bases). V lost 5 bases and J lost 6, with 16 bases in between. The CDR3 extends over 14 amino acids. Germline V gene data show CDR1 as MNHEY and CDR2 as SVGAGI. CDR3 DNA sequence: TGTGCCAGCAGTACCAGTACAGGGCGGCATGGCTACACCTTC. Translating gives CASSTSTGRHGYTF.

The V gene is TRBV13, the J gene TRBJ2-3; D may be TRBD2 (7 bases). CDR3 length: 13 residues. Germline loops: CDR1 PRHDT, CDR2 FYEKMQ (reference sequence). V lost 5 bases and J 7 bases, leaving 13 bases between the germline ends. Here the CDR3 reads CASSPGRGYTQYF. CDR3 coding DNA: TGTGCCAGCAGCCCGGGGAGGGGGTATACGCAGTATTTT.

This clone was seen only a few times. The chain is built from TRBV30 and TRBJ2-7; 10 nucleotides match TRBD1. The CDR3 extends over 14 amino acids. Trimming cost V 7 bases and J 3 bases; bases outside gene matches: 9. Per germline, CDR1 GTSNPN and CDR2 SVGIG (reference sequence). The CDR3 DNA reads TGTGCCTCCAGTGACCGGGACAGGGGCTACGAGCAGTACTTC. Protein: CASSDRDRGYEQYF.

The genes are TRBV24-1 and TRBJ2-7; 8 positions agree with TRBD1. The junction had 5 bases not matched to a gene; V was cut back by 6 bases and J by 2 bases. The CDR3 contains 14 residues. Looked up from germline, CDR1 is KGHDR and CDR2 is SFDVKD. The CDR3 spells CATSRAGGAYEQYF. In DNA form, the CDR3 reads TGTGCCACCAGTCGGGCAGGGGGCGCCTACGAGCAGTACTTC.

This clone appeared once. The chain links TRBV7-9 to TRBJ1-1, with unresolved D. The V and J ends lost 1 base and 6 bases respectively, with 3 bases between them. From germline, CDR1 is SEHNR and CDR2 FQNEAQ (reference sequence). The length of the CDR3 is 11 residues. CDR3 coding DNA: TGTGCCAGCAGCTTAGAGCCTGAAGCTTTCTTT. Residues: CASSLEPEAFF. The variable domain in full, completed from reference TRBV7-9 and TRBJ1-1, reads DTGVSQNPRHKITKRGQNVTFRCDPISEHNRLYWYRQTLGQGPEFLTYFQNEAQLEKSRLLSDRFSAERPKGSFSTLEIQRTEQGDSAMYLCASSLEPEAFFGQGTRLTVV.

The gene calls are TRBV4-1 and TRBJ2-1; D is ambiguous. V lost 3 bases and J 12 bases, leaving 12 bases between the germline ends. CDR3 length: 12 amino acids. Germline loops: CDR1 MGHRA, CDR2 YSYEKL. In DNA form, the CDR3 reads TGCGCCAGCAGCCATGAGAGTAGCCGGCAGTTCTTC. This codes for CASSHESSRQFF.

This clone was seen once. The chain recombines TRBV9 with TRBJ2-2; the match to TRBD2 covers 12 bases. Trimming took 3 bases from V and 6 from J; bases not matched to a gene: 3. Germline V gene sequence: CDR1 SGDLS, CDR2 YYNGEE. The CDR3 contains 15 residues. CDR3 loop: CASSALAGGSGELFF. The CDR3 DNA reads TGTGCCAGCAGCGCACTAGCGGGAGGCTCCGGGGAGCTGTTTTTT.

The chain recombines TRBV9 with TRBJ1-3; D gene ambiguous. The CDR3 spans 15 residues. From germline, CDR1 is SGDLS and CDR2 YYNGEE. V was pared by 3 bases and J by 1 base, with 11 bases between. CDR3 in DNA: TGTGCCAGCAGCGCTCCGACGGGTTCTGGAAACACCATATATTTT. It yields the protein CASSAPTGSGNTIYF.

This clone has a single count. V is TRBV10-3 and J is TRBJ2-2, with 9 bases lining up with TRBD1. Per germline, CDR1 ENHRY and CDR2 SYGVKD. This CDR3 spans 15 amino acids. With 7 bases clipped from V and 3 bases from J, the junction kept 6 bases outside the gene matches. CDR3 nucleotides: TGTGCCATCACCCGGACAGGGGTGGACACCGGGGAGCTGTTTTTT. It yields the protein CAITRTGVDTGELFF.

Only one count was recorded for this clone. This chain joins TRBV6-5 and TRBJ2-7; 13 nucleotides match TRBD2. The CDR3 sequence is 16 residues long. CDR1 and CDR2 from the germline V gene are MNHEY and SVGAGI. With 4 bases clipped from V and 6 bases from J, the junction kept 9 bases outside the gene matches. CDR3 region: CASSSWTSGSGGEQYF. The CDR3 nucleotides read TGTGCCAGCAGTTCCTGGACTAGCGGGAGTGGAGGCGAGCAGTACTTC.

This clone was observed once. The rearrangement links TRBV11-3 to TRBJ2-1, with D unresolved. Trimming removed 1 base at V and 8 bases at J, with 24 bases between. The CDR3 spans 18 residues. Germline assignment: CDR1 SGHNT and CDR2 YENEEA. The CDR3 nucleotides read TGTGCCAGCAGCTTAGTAGCCCCCGTAAACGGCGATTATTATGAGCAGTTCTTC. This gives the protein CASSLVAPVNGDYYEQFF.

The chain recombines TRBV27 with TRBJ2-1, with TRBD1 matching over 11 bases. The germline gives CDR1 MNHEY, CDR2 SMNVEV (reference sequence). CDR3 size: 15 residues. V shed 6 bases, J shed 5 bases, and the junction held 6 bases outside the gene matches. DNA of the CDR3: TGTGCCAGCAGCCGCGGACAGGGGGCGCACAATGAGCAGTTCTTC. Protein sequence: CASSRGQGAHNEQFF.

The rearrangement uses TRBV27 and TRBJ1-5; 7 bases align to TRBD1. CDR1 and CDR2 (germline): MNHEY, SMNVEV (reference sequence). The CDR3 extends over 14 amino acids. With 4 bases clipped from V and 6 bases from J, the junction kept 6 bases outside the gene matches. CDR3 protein: CASSSAGGGQPQHF. The CDR3 nucleotides are TGTGCCAGCAGTTCTGCAGGGGGAGGTCAGCCCCAGCATTTT.

The chain is built from TRBV19 and TRBJ1-3; 8 positions match TRBD1. Trimming cost V 5 bases and J 0 bases; bases outside gene matches: 6. This CDR3 region has 16 residues. Germline CDR1 and CDR2: LNHDA and SQIVND (reference sequence). Here the CDR3 DNA reads TGTGCCAGTAGTCCGCAGACAGGGGCCTCTGGAAACACCATATATTTT. It translates to CASSPQTGASGNTIYF.

The rearrangement uses TRBV15 and TRBJ1-1; possibly TRBD1 for D (6 bases). In germline, CDR1 is LNHNV, CDR2 YYDKDF (reference sequence). CDR3 length: 16 residues. V lost 5 bases and J lost 0, with 16 bases in between. CDR3 nucleotides: TGTGCCACCAGCGCCCTAACAGGGCTGGTGAACACTGAAGCTTTCTTT. This sequence encodes CATSALTGLVNTEAFF.

The rearrangement uses TRBV9 and TRBJ1-2, with 7 bases aligning to TRBD1. V dropped 0 bases and J dropped 4; count of bases not matched to a gene: 6. This CDR3 spans 15 amino acids. Germline lookup yields CDR1 SGDLS and CDR2 YYNGEE. The CDR3 loop reads CASSVEDRLFYGYTF. Written as DNA, the CDR3 is TGTGCCAGCAGCGTAGAGGACAGGCTTTTCTATGGCTACACCTTC.

The chain uses TRBV19 and TRBJ2-5, with 12 bases identical to TRBD2. The V segment lost 4 bases and the J segment 0 bases; nucleotides outside the gene matches: 6. This CDR3 has 17 amino acids. Germline CDR1 is LNHDA and CDR2 is SQIVND (reference sequence). CDR3 residues: CASSTGLAGKYQETQYF. The CDR3 region has the DNA TGTGCCAGTAGTACGGGACTAGCGGGTAAGTACCAAGAGACCCAGTACTTC.

The gene calls are TRBV5-1 and TRBJ2-3; 8 bases align to TRBD1. J lost 4 bases, V lost 4 bases, and 5 bases had no gene match. Looked up from germline, CDR1 is SGHRS and CDR2 is YFSETQ. This CDR3 comprises 14 residues. CDR3 sequence: CASSTDRAPDTQYF. In nucleotides, the CDR3 is TGCGCCAGCAGCACGGACAGGGCCCCAGATACGCAGTATTTT.

This clone was seen only once. V usage is TRBV30 and J usage is TRBJ1-5; TRBD1 matches at 9 bases. The CDR3 extends over 14 amino acids. V lost 4 bases to trimming and J lost 4 bases; unmatched junction nucleotides: 5. The germline V gene has CDR1 GTSNPN and CDR2 SVGIG (reference sequence). The CDR3 region is CAWTQGQGNQPQHF. CDR3 nucleotides: TGTGCCTGGACTCAAGGACAGGGGAATCAGCCCCAGCATTTT.

The J gene is TRBJ1-2, the V gene TRBV3-1 (or the pseudogene TRBV3-2); 8 nucleotides align to TRBD1. The germline V gene has CDR1 LGHDT and CDR2 YNNKEL (reference sequence). The ends lost 0 bases at V and 7 bases at J; junction bases unmatched: 4. The length of the CDR3 is 14 residues. The CDR3 DNA sequence: TGTGCCAGCAGCCAAGACCCAGGGGGCCCTGGCTACACCTTC. Translated: CASSQDPGGPGYTF.

The chain joins TRBV20-1 to TRBJ1-1; 7 bases line up with TRBD1. The CDR3 has 14 residues. Unmatched junction bases numbered 8, after V lost 3 bases and J lost 4 bases. Germline V gene lookup returns CDR1 DFQATT and CDR2 SNEGSKA (reference sequence). The CDR3: CSASRHRGGTEAFF. The CDR3 nucleotides read TGCAGTGCTAGTCGGCACAGGGGAGGCACTGAAGCTTTCTTT.

The rearrangement joins TRBV20-1 to TRBJ1-2; TRBD1 might be the D (5 bases). Trimming left V 3 bases short and J 8 bases short, with 13 bases between. The CDR3 has 12 amino acids. Germline CDR1 reads DFQATT; CDR2 reads SNEGSKA (reference sequence). In DNA form, the CDR3 reads TGCAGTGCTAGTATCAGGGCCCGCGGCTACACCTTC. It is translated as CSASIRARGYTF.

The rearrangement joins TRBV11-2 to TRBJ1-5, with 9 bases lining up with TRBD1. V trimming: 5 bases; J trimming: 2 bases; junction bases outside the gene matches: 10. Germline values: CDR1 SGHAT, CDR2 FQNNGV. This CDR3 is 17 amino acids long. The CDR3 coding sequence is TGTGCCAGCAGCAGAGAACAGGGGGCGCGGGGCAATCAGCCCCAGCATTTT. Protein: CASSREQGARGNQPQHF.

This chain links TRBV7-2 with TRBJ1-2; tentative D call: TRBD1 (5 bases). CDR1 is SGHTA and CDR2 is FQGNSA in the germline V gene. The CDR3 is made up of 13 amino acids. Deletions cut 6 bases from V and 4 bases from J, with 12 bases between. Here the CDR3 reads CASSIDSIYGYTF. The CDR3 DNA follows: TGTGCCAGCAGTATCGACAGCATCTATGGCTACACCTTC.

This chain uses TRBV7-9 with TRBJ2-7; no definite D call. V was cut by 4 bases and J by 0 bases, with 13 bases left in between. The germline CDR1 and CDR2 sequences are SEHNR and FQNEAQ (reference sequence). CDR3 length: 15 amino acids. The CDR3 DNA reads as TGTGCCAGCAGCTCCCGCACCAGGTCCTCCTACGAGCAGTACTTC. Translating gives CASSSRTRSSYEQYF. Full variable domain (rest looked up from reference TRBV7-9 and TRBJ2-7): DTGVSQNPRHKITKRGQNVTFRCDPISEHNRLYWYRQTLGQGPEFLTYFQNEAQLEKSRLLSDRFSAERPKGSFSTLEIQRTEQGDSAMYLCASSSRTRSSYEQYFGPGTRLTVT.

The rearrangement uses TRBV19 and TRBJ1-5, with D perhaps matching TRBD1 (6 bases). CDR1 and CDR2 from the germline V gene are LNHDA and SQIVND (reference sequence). This CDR3 spans 15 amino acids. Trimming stripped 6 bases from V and 1 base from J, with 13 bases between. CDR3 loop: CASRTLGQSNQPQHF. The CDR3 DNA follows: TGTGCCAGTAGAACGCTAGGACAGAGCAATCAGCCCCAGCATTTT.

The V gene is TRBV15, the J gene TRBJ2-7, with TRBD2 matching 7 bases. CDR1 is LNHNV and CDR2 is YYDKDF in the germline V gene (reference sequence). The CDR3 totals 14 residues. With V trimmed by 2 bases and J by 2 bases, 3 bases remained unmatched. The CDR3 region has the DNA TGTGCCACCAGCAGACGGGGGGAGGCCTACGAGCAGTACTTC. It translates to CATSRRGEAYEQYF.